These 32 T cell receptor beta chains came from one sample sequenced in a study of blood T cells in healthy people across ages (dated by TCRdb to the mid-2010s). To prepare the library, 5' RACE was applied. Sequencing relied on an Illumina HiSeq 2500. A second about 7 to 11 cycle PCR used a sample-barcoded 5' primer and a J-beta primer mix. Using fastp at Q25 and MiXCR, TCRdb reprocessed the public reads and kept productive beta chains. All rows with the same CDR3 protein become a single entry with the most common DNA and genes. Counted in this sample were around 620,000 distinct CDR3 sequences; approximately 27% of them appeared once. The ten largest account for 18% of the sample. Input material: blood. The receptors stem from a woman aged 70-85 years in good health.

A few counts support this clonotype. V gene TRBV11-3 combines with J gene TRBJ1-6; D possibly corresponds to TRBD1 (5 bases). The CDR3 is 15 amino acids. Germline V gene data show CDR1 as SGHNT and CDR2 as YENEEA. V shed 5 bases and J shed 13 bases, with 21 bases lying between them. This CDR3 is CASSRGETLSLPLHF. The CDR3 bases are TGTGCCAGCAGCCGGGGGGAGACACTTTCACTCCCCCTCCACTTT.

The rearrangement links TRBV4-3 to TRBJ2-6; TRBD1 is a possible D gene (6 bases). CDR1 is LGHNA and CDR2 is YSLEER in the germline V gene. Trimming pared 0 bases from V and 1 base from J, leaving 7 bases between. The CDR3 contains 16 residues. CDR3 nucleotides: TGCGCCAGCAGCCAAGAGGGGGCTTCTGGGGCCAACGTCCTGACTTTC. Its protein product is CASSQEGASGANVLTF.

V gene TRBV5-5 combines with J gene TRBJ1-5; perhaps TRBD1 as D (5 bases). This CDR3 is 15 amino acids long. Germline-derived CDR1 and CDR2 are SGHKS and YYEKEE (reference sequence). The V end was cut by 2 bases, the J end by 5 bases, with 14 bases between. The CDR3 nucleotides are TGTGCCAGCAGCTTCGTGCAGGGATGGGATCAGCCCCAGCATTTT. Translated: CASSFVQGWDQPQHF. The variable domain in full, completed from reference TRBV5-5 and TRBJ1-5, reads DAGVTQSPTHLIKTRGQQVTLRCSPISGHKSVSWYQQVLGQGPQFIFQYYEKEERGRGNFPDRFSARQFPNYSSELNVNALLLGDSALYLCASSFVQGWDQPQHFGDGTRLSIL.

The V gene is TRBV12-3 or TRBV12-4, the J gene TRBJ1-5; D not resolved. This CDR3 has 14 residues. V was clipped by 3 bases and J by 3 bases, with 9 bases between them. For the CDR3, the DNA is TGTGCCAGCAGTTTTCGACTGACCAATCAGCCCCAGCATTTT. It encodes CASSFRLTNQPQHF.

The chain has TRBV7-6 and TRBJ1-2, with D possibly TRBD1 on 6 matching bases. The CDR3 spans 17 residues. Germline CDR1 is SGHVS and CDR2 is FNYEAQ. The ends were cut back, 3 bases at V and 7 bases at J, with 24 bases in the middle. CDR3 nucleotides: TGTGCCAGCAGCTTGGATGGGTTGGGGGCCGGATGGAGTGGCTACACCTTC. Encoded protein: CASSLDGLGAGWSGYTF. The variable domain in full, with the rest retrieved from reference TRBV7-6 and TRBJ1-2, is GAGVSQSPRYKVTKRGQDVALRCDPISGHVSLYWYRQALGQGPEFLTYFNYEAQQDKSGLPNDRFSAERPEGSISTLTIQRTEQRDSAMYRCASSLDGLGAGWSGYTFGSGTRLTVV.

This clonotype was seen more than once but under ten times. This chain connects TRBV20-1 to TRBJ1-2, with TRBD1 matching 9 bases. CDR1 is DFQATT, CDR2 SNEGSKA, per germline (reference sequence). With 5 bases clipped from V and 2 bases from J, the junction kept 9 bases outside the gene matches. The CDR3 contains 15 residues. The CDR3 loop is CSAATRGQGNYGYTF. In nucleotides, the CDR3 is TGCAGTGCTGCCACTAGGGGACAGGGAAACTATGGCTACACCTTC.

This clonotype was counted only a few times. At one end, the junction sequence differs from germline, possibly due to a read error. This chain links TRBV7-2 with TRBJ1-1, with 7 nucleotides matching TRBD1. CDR1 and CDR2 from the germline V gene are SGHTA and FQGNSA. The CDR3 covers 14 residues. CDR3 loop: CASGRQGIGTETFF. The CDR3 DNA reads TGTGCCAGCGGCCGACAGGGAATAGGCACTGAAACTTTCTTT.

This clonotype has only one observation. The CDR3 sequence is CASSWDLVAYEQYF. The CDR3 DNA follows: TGTGCCAGCAGCTGGGACCTCGTAGCCTACGAGCAGTACTTC. The chain links TRBV7-9 to TRBJ2-1; D is tentatively TRBD1 or TRBD2 (5 bases each). The J call could be wrong; TRBJ2-7 is a better fit for the DNA end. The CDR3 loop spans 14 amino acids. Germline CDR1 reads SEHNR; CDR2 reads FQNEAQ (reference sequence).

In DNA, the CDR3 is TGTGCCAGCAGCCAGAATGCCGCCGGGACAAAAGAGACCCAGTACTTC. It codes for CASSQNAAGTKETQYF. V is TRBV4-2 and J is TRBJ2-5; TRBD1 is a possible D gene (6 bases). V lost 3 bases and J 3 bases, leaving 17 bases between the germline ends. This CDR3 region has 16 residues. Germline lookup yields CDR1 LGHNA and CDR2 YNFKEQ.

The rearrangement uses TRBV20-1 and TRBJ1-5, with 9 bases aligning to TRBD1. CDR3 length equals 16 residues. V gave up 6 bases and J gave up 4 bases; unmatched junction bases: 13. CDR1 is DFQATT and CDR2 is SNEGSKA in the germline V gene (reference sequence). The CDR3 protein is CSALRIGQGRNQPQHF. The CDR3 DNA reads TGCAGTGCCCTTAGGATCGGACAGGGGAGAAATCAGCCCCAGCATTTT.

This chain joins TRBV6-6 and TRBJ1-1; D perhaps matches TRBD1 (6 bases). This CDR3 contains 14 residues. Germline CDR1 reads MNHNY; CDR2 reads SVGAGI (reference sequence). V dropped 5 bases and J dropped 1 base, with 11 bases sitting between them. The CDR3, as DNA: TGTGCCAGCAGTGCTGTACAGGGGAACACTGAAGCTTTCTTT. Residues: CASSAVQGNTEAFF.

This clonotype was counted only a few times. The J gene is TRBJ1-1, the V gene TRBV20-1; perhaps TRBD1 as D (5 bases). There are 14 residues in the CDR3. V was shortened by 4 bases and J by 1 base, with 13 bases between the two germline ends. The V gene's germline CDR1 is DFQATT and CDR2 SNEGSKA (reference sequence). The CDR3 DNA follows: TGCAGTGCTATGATCTCGGGGGGGAACACTGAAGCTTTCTTT. It yields the protein CSAMISGGNTEAFF.

This clonotype appeared a few times. The V call is TRBV3-1, the J call TRBJ2-1, with D tentatively TRBD1 or TRBD2 (6 bases each). Germline CDR1 LGHDT, CDR2 YNNKEL (reference sequence). V dropped 8 bases and J dropped 2 bases, with 16 bases sitting between them. This CDR3 comprises 15 residues. This CDR3 reads CASVKGGQPYNEQFF. The CDR3 DNA follows: TGTGCCAGCGTGAAGGGGGGCCAGCCCTACAATGAGCAGTTCTTC.

This clonotype occurred many times. V usage is TRBV19 and J usage is TRBJ2-5; D is ambiguous. Trimming stripped 6 bases from V and 0 bases from J, with 5 bases between. CDR1 LNHDA and CDR2 SQIVND come from the germline V gene (reference sequence). The CDR3 spans 12 residues. CDR3: CASSGYQETQYF. DNA of the CDR3: TGTGCCAGTAGCGGGTACCAAGAGACCCAGTACTTC.

This clonotype showed up many times. V is TRBV20-1 and J is TRBJ1-2; 7 positions match TRBD1. V was clipped by 1 base and J by 4 bases; unmatched bases: 3. CDR3 size: 13 residues. Germline V gene data show CDR1 as DFQATT and CDR2 as SNEGSKA (reference sequence). The CDR3 is CSARAGTVYGYTF. As DNA, the CDR3 is TGCAGTGCTAGAGCCGGGACAGTCTATGGCTACACCTTC.

This clonotype was seen a handful of times. The J gene is TRBJ2-1, the V gene TRBV7-8; 11 positions agree with TRBD1. Germline CDR1 and CDR2: SGHVS and FQNEAQ. The J segment lost 5 bases and the V segment lost 1 base, leaving 4 bases of the junction unmatched. CDR3 length: 16 amino acids. The chain's CDR3 is CASSLGGTGGNNEQFF. CDR3 nucleotide sequence: TGTGCCAGCAGCTTAGGTGGGACAGGGGGTAACAATGAGCAGTTCTTC.

This clonotype was recorded only once. The V gene is TRBV6-1, the J gene TRBJ2-4, with 8 positions matching TRBD1. Trimming at V came to 3 bases and at J to 1 base, leaving 8 bases not matched to a gene. The CDR3 is 17 residues long. Germline V lookup: CDR1 MNHNS, CDR2 SASEGT. The CDR3 region is CASSDGYRGYAKNIQYF. The CDR3 coding sequence is TGTGCCAGCAGTGACGGATACAGGGGGTACGCCAAAAACATTCAGTACTTC.

The chain recombines TRBV28 with TRBJ1-1; 7 bases are a match to TRBD1. Trimming removed 5 bases from V and 4 bases from J; junction bases left unmatched: 10. CDR1 is MDHEN, CDR2 SYDVKM, per germline. There are 15 residues in the CDR3. In DNA form, the CDR3 reads TGTGCCAGCAGTATTCCCGGACAGGTAATCACTGAAGCTTTCTTT. Translated: CASSIPGQVITEAFF.

This clonotype was recorded a few times. The chain is built from TRBV12-3 or TRBV12-4 and TRBJ1-6; D unclear. V was shortened by 6 bases and J by 6 bases, with 6 bases between the two germline ends. The CDR3 is 12 residues long. CDR3 sequence: CASSLLNSPLHF. The CDR3 nucleotides read TGTGCCAGCAGCTTGCTTAATTCACCCCTCCACTTT.

This chain links TRBV6-5 with TRBJ2-5; 8 positions agree with TRBD1. TRBJ2-7 explains the end of the DNA better; the J call may be wrong. The CDR3 has 12 residues. Looked up from germline, CDR1 is MNHEY and CDR2 is SVGAGI. CDR3 region: CASRQGAGEQYF. CDR3 DNA sequence: TGTGCCAGCAGGCAGGGGGCTGGCGAGCAGTACTTC.

The rearrangement links TRBV10-3 to TRBJ2-5; 9 bases map to TRBD1. The end of the DNA is better explained by TRBJ2-1, so the J call may be wrong. The CDR3 is 15 amino acids. Per germline, CDR1 ENHRY and CDR2 SYGVKD. As DNA, the CDR3 is TGTGCCATCAGTGGGGGACAGGGTTTTGGCAATGAGCAGTTCTTC. It yields the protein CAISGGQGFGNEQFF.

This clonotype was counted a few times. This chain joins TRBV20-1 and TRBJ2-5; a possible D gene is TRBD2 (7 bases). The CDR3 sequence is 14 residues long. V lost 0 bases to trimming and J lost 5 bases, with 13 bases between them. Germline V gives CDR1 DFQATT, CDR2 SNEGSKA (reference sequence). CDR3 DNA: TGCAGTGCTAGAGAAAGGGGGGGCCAGGAGACCCAGTACTTC. Translating it yields CSARERGGQETQYF.

In this sample, this clonotype turned up a few times. V usage is TRBV20-1 and J usage is TRBJ2-5, with a tentative D call TRBD2 (5 bases). Germline values: CDR1 DFQATT, CDR2 SNEGSKA (reference sequence). The V end lost 1 base, the J end lost 5 bases, and 17 bases lay between the germline ends. The CDR3 covers 15 residues. In nucleotides, the CDR3 is TGCAGTGCTAGAGGCCGGAGGACTGGGGATGAGACCCAGTACTTC. It is translated as CSARGRRTGDETQYF.

This clonotype was picked up one time. The rearrangement joins TRBV29-1 to TRBJ2-5; tentatively, D is TRBD2 (6 bases). This CDR3 is built from 13 residues. Per germline, CDR1 SQVTM and CDR2 ANQGSEA. Deletions cut 4 bases from V and 3 bases from J, with 12 bases between. CDR3: CSVGGRQKETQYF. The CDR3 DNA is TGCAGCGTTGGGGGGAGGCAAAAAGAGACCCAGTACTTC. Looking up the rest from reference TRBV29-1 and TRBJ2-5 gives the full variable domain: SAVISQKPSRDICQRGTSLTIQCQVDSQVTMMFWYRQQPGQSLTLIATANQGSEATYESGFVIDKFPISRPNLTFSTLTVSNMSPEDSSIYLCSVGGRQKETQYFGPGTRLLVL.

The chain is built from TRBV6-5 and TRBJ1-4, with a tentative D call TRBD1 (5 bases). The CDR3 loop spans 15 amino acids. Germline CDR1 MNHEY, CDR2 SVGAGI. Trimming removed 2 bases from V and 8 bases from J, with 15 bases in between. This CDR3 reads CASSYRASSGEKLFF. The CDR3 DNA sequence: TGTGCCAGCAGTTACAGGGCCTCTTCAGGGGAAAAACTGTTTTTT.

The CDR3 loop is CSVEVGQGGMDEQFF. CDR3 nucleotide sequence: TGCAGCGTTGAGGTTGGTCAGGGGGGGATGGATGAGCAGTTCTTC. This rearrangement joins TRBV29-1 to TRBJ2-1; D possibly uses TRBD1 or TRBD2 (7 bases each). Trimming left V 3 bases short and J 8 bases short, with 20 bases between. Germline CDR1 SQVTM, CDR2 ANQGSEA. The CDR3 runs 15 residues.

This clonotype came up a few times. The chain combines TRBV7-9 with TRBJ2-1; no reliable D call. The CDR3 runs 12 residues. Trimming cost V 5 bases and J 6 bases, with 8 bases left between them. Germline V gene lookup returns CDR1 SEHNR and CDR2 FQNEAQ (reference sequence). The CDR3 coding sequence is TGTGCCAGCAGCCAACAGCGCAATGAGCAGTTCTTC. This sequence encodes CASSQQRNEQFF.

V is TRBV6-2 or TRBV6-3 and J is TRBJ2-5; 7 bases agree with TRBD2. Germline CDR1 and CDR2: MNHEY and SVGEGT. The junction had 6 bases not matched to a gene; V was cut back by 5 bases and J by 0 bases. This CDR3 region has 15 residues. CDR3 sequence reads: CASSQGTTYQETQYF. The CDR3 DNA sequence: TGTGCCAGCAGTCAAGGGACTACGTACCAAGAGACCCAGTACTTC.

The chain couples TRBV7-8 to TRBJ1-5, with 11 bases identical to TRBD1. Germline values: CDR1 SGHVS, CDR2 FQNEAQ. Losses at the gene ends were 1 base for V and 6 bases for J; bases not matched to a gene: 5. The CDR3 spans 16 residues. This CDR3 reads CASSLGGTGGGQPQHF. The CDR3 DNA follows: TGTGCCAGCAGCTTAGGGGGGACAGGGGGAGGTCAGCCCCAGCATTTT.

The J gene is TRBJ1-1, the V gene TRBV20-1, with D maybe TRBD1 (5 bases). The germline CDR1 and CDR2 sequences are DFQATT and SNEGSKA (reference sequence). V was shortened by 1 base and J by 3 bases, with 12 bases between the two germline ends. The CDR3 spans 14 residues. CDR3 nucleotides: TGCAGTGCTAGAGTGGTGCCGGGGGACACTGAAGCTTTCTTT. It translates to CSARVVPGDTEAFF.

This clonotype was found a few times. This chain uses TRBV24-1 with TRBJ2-3; a weak D match, TRBD2 (5 bases). CDR3 size: 15 residues. Germline V gives CDR1 KGHDR, CDR2 SFDVKD. V lost 3 bases and J 1 base, leaving 10 bases between the germline ends. CDR3: CATSDNTRGTDTQYF. Written as DNA, the CDR3 is TGTGCCACCAGTGATAATACTAGGGGCACAGATACGCAGTATTTT.

V usage is TRBV29-1 and J usage is TRBJ1-3; D is unclear. Trimming took 4 bases from V and 0 from J, leaving 7 bases between them. This CDR3 comprises 13 residues. Germline V gene data show CDR1 as SQVTM and CDR2 as ANQGSEA. The CDR3 here is CSVAMFSGNTIYF. CDR3 in DNA: TGCAGCGTTGCAATGTTCTCTGGAAACACCATATATTTT.